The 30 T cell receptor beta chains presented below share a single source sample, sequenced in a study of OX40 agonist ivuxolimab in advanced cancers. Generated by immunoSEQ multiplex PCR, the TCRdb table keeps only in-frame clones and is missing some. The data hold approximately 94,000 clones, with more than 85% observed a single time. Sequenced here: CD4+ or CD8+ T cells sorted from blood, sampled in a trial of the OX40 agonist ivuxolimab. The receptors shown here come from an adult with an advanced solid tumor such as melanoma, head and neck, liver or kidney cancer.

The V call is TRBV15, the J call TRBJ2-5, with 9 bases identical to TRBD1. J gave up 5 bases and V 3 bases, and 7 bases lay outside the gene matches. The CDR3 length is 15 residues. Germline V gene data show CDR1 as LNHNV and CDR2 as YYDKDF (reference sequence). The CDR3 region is CATSRRDRERETQYF. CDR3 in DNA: TGTGCCACCAGCAGGAGGGACAGGGAAAGGGAGACCCAGTACTTC.

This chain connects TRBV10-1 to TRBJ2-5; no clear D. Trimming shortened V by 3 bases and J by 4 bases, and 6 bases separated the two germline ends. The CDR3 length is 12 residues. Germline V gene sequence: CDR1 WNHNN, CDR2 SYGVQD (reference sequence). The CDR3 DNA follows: TGCGCCAGCAGTGATGAAGGAGAGACCCAGTACTTC. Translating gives CASSDEGETQYF.

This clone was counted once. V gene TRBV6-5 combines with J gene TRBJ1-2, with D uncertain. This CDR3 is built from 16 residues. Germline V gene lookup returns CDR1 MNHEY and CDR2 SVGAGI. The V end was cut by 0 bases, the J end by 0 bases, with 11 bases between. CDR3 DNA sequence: TGTGCCAGCAGTTACTCGTCAGGCCAACCTAACTATGGCTACACCTTC. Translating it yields CASSYSSGQPNYGYTF.

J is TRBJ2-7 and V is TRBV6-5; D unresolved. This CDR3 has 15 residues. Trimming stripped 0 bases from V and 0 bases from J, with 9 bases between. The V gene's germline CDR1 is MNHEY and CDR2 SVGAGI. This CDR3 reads CASSYSTASSYEQYF. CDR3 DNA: TGTGCCAGCAGTTACTCGACGGCGAGCTCCTACGAGCAGTACTTC.

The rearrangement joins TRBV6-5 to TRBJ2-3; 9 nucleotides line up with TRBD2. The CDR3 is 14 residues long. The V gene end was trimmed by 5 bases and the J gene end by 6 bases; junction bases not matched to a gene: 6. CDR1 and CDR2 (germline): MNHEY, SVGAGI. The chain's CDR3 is CASSHSGGGDTQYF. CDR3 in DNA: TGTGCCAGCAGTCATAGCGGGGGTGGGGATACGCAGTATTTT.

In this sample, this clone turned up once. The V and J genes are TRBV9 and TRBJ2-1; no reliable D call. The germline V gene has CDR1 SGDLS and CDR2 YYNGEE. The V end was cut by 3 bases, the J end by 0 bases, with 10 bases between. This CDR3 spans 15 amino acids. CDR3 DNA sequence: TGTGCCAGCAGCGGCTCCCCGAGCTCCTACAATGAGCAGTTCTTC. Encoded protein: CASSGSPSSYNEQFF.

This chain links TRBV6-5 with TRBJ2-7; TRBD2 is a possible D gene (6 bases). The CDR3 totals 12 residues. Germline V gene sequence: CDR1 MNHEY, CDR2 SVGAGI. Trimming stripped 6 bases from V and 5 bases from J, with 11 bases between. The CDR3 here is CASSPGGDEQYF. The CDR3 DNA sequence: TGTGCCAGCAGCCCCGGAGGGGACGAGCAGTACTTC.

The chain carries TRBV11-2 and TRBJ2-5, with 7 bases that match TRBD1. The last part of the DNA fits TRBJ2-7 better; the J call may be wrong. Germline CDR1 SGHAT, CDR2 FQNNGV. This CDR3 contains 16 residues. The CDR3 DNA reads TGTGCCAGCAGCTTGGGGAAGAGGACAGGTCTGTTCGAGCAGTACTTC. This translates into CASSLGKRTGLFEQYF.

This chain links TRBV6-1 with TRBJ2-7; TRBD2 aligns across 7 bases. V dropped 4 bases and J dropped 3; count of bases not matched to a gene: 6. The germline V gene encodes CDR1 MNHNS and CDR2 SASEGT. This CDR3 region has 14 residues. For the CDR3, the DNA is TGTGCCAGCAGTGTGGGGGGGGGAGGCTACGAGCAGTACTTC. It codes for CASSVGGGGYEQYF.

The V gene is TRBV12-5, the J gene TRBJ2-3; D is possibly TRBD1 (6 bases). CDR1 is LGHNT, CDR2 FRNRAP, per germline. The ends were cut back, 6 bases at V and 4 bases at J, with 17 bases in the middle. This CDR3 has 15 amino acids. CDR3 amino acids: CASGDLGANADTQYF. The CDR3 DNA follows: TGTGCTAGTGGGGACTTGGGGGCAAATGCAGATACGCAGTATTTT.

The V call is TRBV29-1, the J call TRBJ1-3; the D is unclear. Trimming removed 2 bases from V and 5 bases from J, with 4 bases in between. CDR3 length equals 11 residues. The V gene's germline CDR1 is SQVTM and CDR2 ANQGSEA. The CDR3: CSVEQRNTIYF. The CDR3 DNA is TGCAGCGTTGAACAAAGAAACACCATATATTTT.

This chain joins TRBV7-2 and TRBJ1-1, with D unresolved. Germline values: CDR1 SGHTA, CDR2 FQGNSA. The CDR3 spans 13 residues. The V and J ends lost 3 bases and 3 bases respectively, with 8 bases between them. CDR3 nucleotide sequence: TGTGCCAGCAGCTTCGAAGTCTACACTGAAGCTTTCTTT. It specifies CASSFEVYTEAFF.

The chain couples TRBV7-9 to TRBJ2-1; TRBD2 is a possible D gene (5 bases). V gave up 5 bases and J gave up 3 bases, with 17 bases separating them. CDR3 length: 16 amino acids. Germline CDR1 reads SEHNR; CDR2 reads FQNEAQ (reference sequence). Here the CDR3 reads CASSLMIGLSYNEQFF. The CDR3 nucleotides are TGTGCCAGCAGCCTTATGATAGGACTTAGCTACAATGAGCAGTTCTTC.

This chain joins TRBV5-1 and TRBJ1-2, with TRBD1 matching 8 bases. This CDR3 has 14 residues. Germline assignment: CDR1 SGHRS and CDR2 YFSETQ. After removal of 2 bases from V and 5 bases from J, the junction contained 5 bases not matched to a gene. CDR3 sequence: CASSFRTGSYGYTF. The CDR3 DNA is TGCGCCAGCAGCTTCCGGACAGGGTCTTATGGCTACACCTTC.

The CDR3 is CASSYSLASFADTQYF. CDR3 nucleotide sequence: TGTGCCAGCAGTTACTCGTTGGCTAGCTTCGCAGATACGCAGTATTTT. The V and J genes are TRBV6-5 and TRBJ2-3, with a possible D match to TRBD2 (5 bases). The V end was cut by 0 bases, the J end by 4 bases, with 14 bases between. Germline V CDR1 and CDR2: MNHEY, SVGAGI. The CDR3 consists of 16 residues.

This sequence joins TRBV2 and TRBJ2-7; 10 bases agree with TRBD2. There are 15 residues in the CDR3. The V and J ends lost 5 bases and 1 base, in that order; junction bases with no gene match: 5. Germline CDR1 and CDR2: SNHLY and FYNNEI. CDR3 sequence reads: CASSTPTSGSYEQYF. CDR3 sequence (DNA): TGTGCCAGCAGTACTCCGACTAGCGGGTCCTACGAGCAGTACTTC.

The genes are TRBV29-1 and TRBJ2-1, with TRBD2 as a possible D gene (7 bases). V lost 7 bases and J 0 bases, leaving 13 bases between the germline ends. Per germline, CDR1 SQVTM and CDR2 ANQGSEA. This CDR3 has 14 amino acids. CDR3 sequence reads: CSGWGGFSYNEQFF. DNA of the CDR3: TGCAGCGGTTGGGGGGGCTTCTCCTACAATGAGCAGTTCTTC.

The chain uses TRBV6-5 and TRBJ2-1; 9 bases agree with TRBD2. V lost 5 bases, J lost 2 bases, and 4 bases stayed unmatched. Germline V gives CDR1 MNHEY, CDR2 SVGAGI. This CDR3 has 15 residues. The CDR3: CASSASGNTYNEQFF. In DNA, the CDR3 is TGTGCCAGCAGTGCTAGCGGGAACACCTACAATGAGCAGTTCTTC.

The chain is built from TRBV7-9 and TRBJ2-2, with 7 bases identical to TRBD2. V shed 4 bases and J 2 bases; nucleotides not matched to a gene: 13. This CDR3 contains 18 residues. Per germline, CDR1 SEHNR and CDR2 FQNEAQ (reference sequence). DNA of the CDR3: TGTGCCAGCAGCTCCCCTTCATGGGGGGGGTCCAACACCGGGGAGCTGTTTTTT. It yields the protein CASSSPSWGGSNTGELFF.

The CDR3 spells CASSALVRGGSTDTQYF. CDR3 DNA: TGTGCCAGCAGCGCTCTTGTGCGCGGAGGAAGCACAGATACGCAGTATTTT. The rearrangement uses TRBV9 and TRBJ2-3, with D possibly matching TRBD2 (5 bases). In germline, CDR1 is SGDLS, CDR2 YYNGEE. This CDR3 has 17 amino acids. The V gene lost 3 bases and the J gene lost 0 bases, with 17 bases spanning the gap. Full variable domain (remainder filled in from reference TRBV9 and TRBJ2-3): DSGVTQTPKHLITATGQRVTLRCSPRSGDLSVYWYQQSLDQGLQFLIQYYNGEERAKGNILERFSAQQFPDLHSELNLSSLELGDSALYFCASSALVRGGSTDTQYFGPGTRLTVL.

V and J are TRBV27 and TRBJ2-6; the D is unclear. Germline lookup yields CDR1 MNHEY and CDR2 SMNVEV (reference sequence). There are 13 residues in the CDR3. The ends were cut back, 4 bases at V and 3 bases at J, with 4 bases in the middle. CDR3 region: CASSYGGANVLTF. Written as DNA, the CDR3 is TGTGCCAGCAGTTACGGTGGGGCCAACGTCCTGACTTTC.

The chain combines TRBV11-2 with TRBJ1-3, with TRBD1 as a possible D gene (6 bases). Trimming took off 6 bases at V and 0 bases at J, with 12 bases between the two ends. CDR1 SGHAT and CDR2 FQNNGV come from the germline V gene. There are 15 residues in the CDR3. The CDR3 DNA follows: TGTGCCAGCAGAAACCAGGGGAGCTCTGGAAACACCATATATTTT. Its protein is CASRNQGSSGNTIYF.

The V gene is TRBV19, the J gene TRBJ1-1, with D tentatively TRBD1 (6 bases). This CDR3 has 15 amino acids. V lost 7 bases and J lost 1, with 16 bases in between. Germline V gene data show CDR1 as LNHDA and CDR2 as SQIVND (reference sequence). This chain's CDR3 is CASIPNRVPNTEAFF. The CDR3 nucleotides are TGTGCCAGTATTCCTAACAGGGTCCCGAACACTGAAGCTTTCTTT.

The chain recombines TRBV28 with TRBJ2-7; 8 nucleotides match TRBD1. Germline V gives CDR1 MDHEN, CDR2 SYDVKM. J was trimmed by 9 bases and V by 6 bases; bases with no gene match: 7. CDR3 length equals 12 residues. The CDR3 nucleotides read TGTGCCAGCAGCCCGGACAGGGAACTGCAGTACTTC. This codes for CASSPDRELQYF.

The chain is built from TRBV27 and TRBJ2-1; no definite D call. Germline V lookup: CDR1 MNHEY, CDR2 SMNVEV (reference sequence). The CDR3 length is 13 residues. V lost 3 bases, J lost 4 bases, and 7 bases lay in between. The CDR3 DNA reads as TGTGCCAGCAGTTTCCTAAAATACAATGAGCAGTTCTTC. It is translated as CASSFLKYNEQFF.

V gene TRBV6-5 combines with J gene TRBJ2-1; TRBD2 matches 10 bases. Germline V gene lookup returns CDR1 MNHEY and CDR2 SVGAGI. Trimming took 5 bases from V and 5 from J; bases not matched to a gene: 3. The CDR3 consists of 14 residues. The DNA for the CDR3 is TGTGCCAGCAGTGGACTAGCGGCCCACAATGAGCAGTTCTTC. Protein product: CASSGLAAHNEQFF.

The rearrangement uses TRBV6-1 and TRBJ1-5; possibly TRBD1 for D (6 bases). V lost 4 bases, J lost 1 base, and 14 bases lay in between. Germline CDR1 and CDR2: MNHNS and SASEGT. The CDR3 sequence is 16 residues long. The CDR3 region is CASSALRQGSNQPQHF. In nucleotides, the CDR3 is TGTGCCAGCAGTGCCCTGAGGCAGGGGAGCAATCAGCCCCAGCATTTT.

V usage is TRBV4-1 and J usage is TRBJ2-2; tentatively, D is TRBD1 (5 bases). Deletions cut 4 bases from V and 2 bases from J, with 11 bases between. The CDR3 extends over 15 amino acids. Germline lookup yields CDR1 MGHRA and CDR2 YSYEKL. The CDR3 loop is CASSPLDTNTGELFF. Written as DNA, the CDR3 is TGCGCCAGCAGCCCTCTGGACACTAACACCGGGGAGCTGTTTTTT.

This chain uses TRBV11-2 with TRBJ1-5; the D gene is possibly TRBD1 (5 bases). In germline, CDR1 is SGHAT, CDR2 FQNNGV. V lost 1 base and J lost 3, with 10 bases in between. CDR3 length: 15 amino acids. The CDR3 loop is CASSLAGRDNQPQHF. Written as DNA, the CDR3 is TGTGCCAGCAGCTTAGCAGGGCGGGACAATCAGCCCCAGCATTTT.

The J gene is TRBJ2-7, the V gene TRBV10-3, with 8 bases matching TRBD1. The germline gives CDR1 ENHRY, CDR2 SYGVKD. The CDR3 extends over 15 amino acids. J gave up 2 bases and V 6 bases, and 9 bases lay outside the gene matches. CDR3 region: CAISQAGTGTYEQYF. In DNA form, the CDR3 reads TGTGCCATCAGCCAGGCCGGGACAGGAACCTACGAGCAGTACTTC.